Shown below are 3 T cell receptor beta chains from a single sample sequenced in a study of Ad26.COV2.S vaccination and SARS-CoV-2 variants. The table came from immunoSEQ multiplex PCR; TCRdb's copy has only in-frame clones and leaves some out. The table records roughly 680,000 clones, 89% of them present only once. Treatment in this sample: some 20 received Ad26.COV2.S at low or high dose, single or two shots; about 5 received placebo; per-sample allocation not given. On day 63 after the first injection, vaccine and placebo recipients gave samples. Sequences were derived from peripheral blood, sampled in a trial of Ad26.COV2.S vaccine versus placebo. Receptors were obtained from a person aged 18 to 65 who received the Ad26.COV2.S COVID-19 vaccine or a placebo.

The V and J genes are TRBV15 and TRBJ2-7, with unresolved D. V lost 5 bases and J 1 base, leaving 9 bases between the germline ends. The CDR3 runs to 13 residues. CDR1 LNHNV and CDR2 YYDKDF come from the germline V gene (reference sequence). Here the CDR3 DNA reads TGTGCCACCAGCCGGGCCACTTCCTACGAGCAGTACTTC. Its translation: CATSRATSYEQYF.

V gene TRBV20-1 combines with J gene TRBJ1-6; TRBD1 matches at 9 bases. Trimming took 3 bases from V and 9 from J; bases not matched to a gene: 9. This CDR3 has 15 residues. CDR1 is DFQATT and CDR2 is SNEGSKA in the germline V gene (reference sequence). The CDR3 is CSASPWGQGGSPLHF. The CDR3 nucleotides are TGCAGTGCTAGTCCTTGGGGACAGGGTGGTTCACCCCTCCACTTT.

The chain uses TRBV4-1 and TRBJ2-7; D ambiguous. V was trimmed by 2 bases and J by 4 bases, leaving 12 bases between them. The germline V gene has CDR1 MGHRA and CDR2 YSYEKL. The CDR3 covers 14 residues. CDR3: CASSQPTGAYEQYF. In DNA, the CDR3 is TGCGCCAGCAGCCAACCGACCGGTGCGTACGAGCAGTACTTC.